This record concerns one T cell receptor beta chain sequence. The CDR3 length is 13 residues. CDR1 and CDR2 from the germline V gene are LNHDA and SQIVND (reference sequence). Trimming removed 5 bases at V and 6 bases at J, with 8 bases between. This sample was taken from a study of blood T cell repertoires in COVID-19. Only in-frame clones appear in the TCRdb table, and some are missing; sequencing was by immunoSEQ multiplex PCR. The table shows under 65,000 clones, with approximately 90% occurring only once. Sequences were obtained from peripheral blood. This rearrangement joins TRBV19 to TRBJ1-6; the D is unclear. The clonotype comes from a man in his fifties or sixties with acute or convalescent COVID-19. This chain's CDR3 is CASSSPVNSPLHF. The CDR3 DNA follows: TGTGCCAGTAGTTCGCCAGTTAATTCACCCCTCCACTTT.